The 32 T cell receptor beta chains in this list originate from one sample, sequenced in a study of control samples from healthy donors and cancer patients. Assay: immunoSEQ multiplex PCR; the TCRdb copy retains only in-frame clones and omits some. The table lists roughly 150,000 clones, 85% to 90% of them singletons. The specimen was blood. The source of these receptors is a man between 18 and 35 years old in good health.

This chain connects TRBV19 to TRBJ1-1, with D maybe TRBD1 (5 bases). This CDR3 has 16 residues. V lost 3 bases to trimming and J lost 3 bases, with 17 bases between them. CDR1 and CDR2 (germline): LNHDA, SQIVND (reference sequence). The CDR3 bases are TGTGCCAGTAGTATCAACCTTGGTCCGGGGCACACTGAAGCTTTCTTT. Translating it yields CASSINLGPGHTEAFF.

CDR3 sequence: CATRDYGRRGQYF. The CDR3 DNA follows: TGCGCCACCAGGGACTACGGAAGGCGAGGGCAGTACTTC. The chain carries TRBV10-1 and TRBJ2-7; 7 nucleotides line up with TRBD2. The junction had 15 bases not matched to a gene; V was cut back by 10 bases and J by 9 bases. The CDR3 runs to 13 residues. Germline V gene lookup returns CDR1 WNHNN and CDR2 SYGVQD (reference sequence).

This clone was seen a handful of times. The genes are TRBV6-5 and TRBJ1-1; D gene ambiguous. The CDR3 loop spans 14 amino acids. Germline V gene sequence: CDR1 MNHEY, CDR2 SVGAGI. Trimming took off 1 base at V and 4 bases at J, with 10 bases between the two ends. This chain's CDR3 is CASSYYGDGTEAFF. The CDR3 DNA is TGTGCCAGCAGTTACTACGGGGATGGCACTGAAGCTTTCTTT.

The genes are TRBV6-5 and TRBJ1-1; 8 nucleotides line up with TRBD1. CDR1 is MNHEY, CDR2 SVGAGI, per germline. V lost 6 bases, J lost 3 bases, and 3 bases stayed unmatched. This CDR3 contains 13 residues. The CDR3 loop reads CASSGQGHTEAFF. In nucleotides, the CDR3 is TGTGCCAGCAGCGGACAGGGACACACTGAAGCTTTCTTT.

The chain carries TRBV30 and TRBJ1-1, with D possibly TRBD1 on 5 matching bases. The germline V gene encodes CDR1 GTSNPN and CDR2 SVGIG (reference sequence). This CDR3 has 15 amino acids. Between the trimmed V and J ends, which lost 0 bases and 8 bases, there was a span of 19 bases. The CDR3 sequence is CAWSVHSSRGTEAFF. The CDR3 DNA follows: TGTGCCTGGAGTGTACACTCGTCCCGGGGGACGGAAGCTTTCTTT.

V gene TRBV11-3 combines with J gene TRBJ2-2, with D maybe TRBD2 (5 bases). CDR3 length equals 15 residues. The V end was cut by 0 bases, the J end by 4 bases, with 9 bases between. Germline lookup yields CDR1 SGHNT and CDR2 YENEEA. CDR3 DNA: TGTGCCAGCAGCTTAGATCCGGCGGGCACCGGGGAGCTGTTTTTT. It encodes CASSLDPAGTGELFF.

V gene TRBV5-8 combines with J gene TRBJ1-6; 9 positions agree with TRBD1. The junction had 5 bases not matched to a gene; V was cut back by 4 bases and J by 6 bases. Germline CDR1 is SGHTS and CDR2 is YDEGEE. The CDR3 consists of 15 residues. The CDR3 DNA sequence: TGTGCCAGCAGCAAAGACAGGGGGTCTAATTCACCCCTCCACTTT. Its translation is CASSKDRGSNSPLHF.

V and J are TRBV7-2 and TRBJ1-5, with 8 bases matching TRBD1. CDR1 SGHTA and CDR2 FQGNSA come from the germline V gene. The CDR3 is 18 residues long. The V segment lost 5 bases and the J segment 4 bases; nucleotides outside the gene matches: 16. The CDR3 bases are TGTGCCAGCAGCCGTATACCAACTCCGACAGGGGTAAATCAGCCCCAGCATTTT. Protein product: CASSRIPTPTGVNQPQHF.

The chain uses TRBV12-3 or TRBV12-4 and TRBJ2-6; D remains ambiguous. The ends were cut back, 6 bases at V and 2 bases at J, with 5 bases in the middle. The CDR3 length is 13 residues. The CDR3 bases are TGTGCCAGCAGACGTACTGGGGCCAACGTCCTGACTTTC. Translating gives CASRRTGANVLTF.

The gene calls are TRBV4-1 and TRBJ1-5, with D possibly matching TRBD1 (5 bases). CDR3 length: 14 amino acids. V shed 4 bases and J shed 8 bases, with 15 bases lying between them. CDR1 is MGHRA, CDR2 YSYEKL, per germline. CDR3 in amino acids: CASSLGRGQEPQHF. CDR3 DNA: TGCGCCAGCAGCCTAGGGAGGGGCCAGGAGCCCCAGCATTTT.

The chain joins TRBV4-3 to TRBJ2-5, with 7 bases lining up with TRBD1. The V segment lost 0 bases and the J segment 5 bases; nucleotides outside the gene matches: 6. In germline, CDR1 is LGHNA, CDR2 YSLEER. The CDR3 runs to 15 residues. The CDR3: CASSQDYRGPETQYF. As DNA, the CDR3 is TGCGCCAGCAGCCAAGATTACAGGGGCCCCGAGACCCAGTACTTC.

CDR3 DNA: TGCGCCAGCAGCCAACTCCAGGGGTTTAATGAAAAACTGTTTTTT. Amino acids: CASSQLQGFNEKLFF. The chain recombines TRBV4-1 with TRBJ1-4, with D perhaps matching TRBD1 (6 bases). Per germline, CDR1 MGHRA and CDR2 YSYEKL. This CDR3 spans 15 amino acids. The germline V and J ends were trimmed by 2 bases and 4 bases, with 11 bases remaining between them.

The CDR3 region is CASRRATSTDTQYF. The CDR3 DNA sequence: TGCGCCAGCAGGAGGGCAACTAGCACAGATACGCAGTATTTT. The rearrangement joins TRBV5-1 to TRBJ2-3, with D possibly being TRBD2 (5 bases). Germline CDR1 reads SGHRS; CDR2 reads YFSETQ. The V gene lost 5 bases and the J gene lost 0 bases, with 10 bases spanning the gap. The CDR3 consists of 14 residues.

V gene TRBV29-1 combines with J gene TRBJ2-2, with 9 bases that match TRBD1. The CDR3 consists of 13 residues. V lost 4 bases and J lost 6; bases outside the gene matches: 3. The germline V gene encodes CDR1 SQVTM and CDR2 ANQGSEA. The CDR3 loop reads CSVARDRAGELFF. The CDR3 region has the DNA TGCAGCGTTGCCCGGGACAGGGCCGGGGAGCTGTTTTTT.

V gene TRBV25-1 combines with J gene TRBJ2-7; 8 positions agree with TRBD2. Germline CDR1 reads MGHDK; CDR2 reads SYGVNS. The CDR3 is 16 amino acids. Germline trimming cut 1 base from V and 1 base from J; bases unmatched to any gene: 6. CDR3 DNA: TGTGCCAGCAGTGAATGGGGGAGCGGGAGTTCCTACGAGCAGTACTTC. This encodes CASSEWGSGSSYEQYF.

The CDR3 nucleotides read TGTGCCAGCAGTAGGACAGGTGCTAGCACAGATACGCAGTATTTT. This gives the protein CASSRTGASTDTQYF. This chain links TRBV2 with TRBJ2-3, with 7 nucleotides matching TRBD1. CDR3 length: 15 amino acids. CDR1 is SNHLY, CDR2 FYNNEI, per germline. With V trimmed by 5 bases and J by 0 bases, 5 bases remained unmatched.

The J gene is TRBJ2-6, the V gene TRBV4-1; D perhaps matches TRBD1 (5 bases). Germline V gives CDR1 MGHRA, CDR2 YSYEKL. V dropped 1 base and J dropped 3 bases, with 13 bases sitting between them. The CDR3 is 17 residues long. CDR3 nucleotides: TGCGCCAGCAGCCAAGCTTGGGGCGCGGATGGGGCCAACGTCCTGACTTTC. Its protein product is CASSQAWGADGANVLTF.

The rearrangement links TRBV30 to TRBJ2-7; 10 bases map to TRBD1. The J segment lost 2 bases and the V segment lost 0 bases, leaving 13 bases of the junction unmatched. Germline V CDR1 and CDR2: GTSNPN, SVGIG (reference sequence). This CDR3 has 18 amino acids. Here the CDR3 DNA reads TGTGCCTGGAGTGTACCCCCCGTCGGGACAGGGGTTACCTACGAGCAGTACTTC. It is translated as CAWSVPPVGTGVTYEQYF.

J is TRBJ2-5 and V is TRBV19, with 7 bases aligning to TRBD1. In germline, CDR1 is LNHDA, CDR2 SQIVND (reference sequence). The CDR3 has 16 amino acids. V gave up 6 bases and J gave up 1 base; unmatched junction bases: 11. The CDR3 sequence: CASSQITGVAQETQYF. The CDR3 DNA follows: TGTGCCAGTAGCCAAATAACAGGGGTCGCCCAAGAGACCCAGTACTTC. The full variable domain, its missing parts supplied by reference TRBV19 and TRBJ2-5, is DGGITQSPKYLFRKEGQNVTLSCEQNLNHDAMYWYRQDPGQGLRLIYYSQIVNDFQKGDIAEGYSVSREKKESFPLTVTSAQKNPTAFYLCASSQITGVAQETQYFGPGTRLLVL.

In DNA form, the CDR3 reads TGTGCCAGCAGCTTAATGGGGGGGTCCGACTATGGCTACACCTTC. Its translation: CASSLMGGSDYGYTF. The rearrangement uses TRBV11-2 and TRBJ1-2; a possible D gene is TRBD1 (5 bases). V lost 2 bases and J 3 bases, leaving 13 bases between the germline ends. The germline V gene encodes CDR1 SGHAT and CDR2 FQNNGV. The length of the CDR3 is 15 residues.

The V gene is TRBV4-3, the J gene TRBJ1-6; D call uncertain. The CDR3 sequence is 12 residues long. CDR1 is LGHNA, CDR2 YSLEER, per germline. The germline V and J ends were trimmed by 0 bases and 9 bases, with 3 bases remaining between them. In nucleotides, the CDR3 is TGCGCCAGCAGCCAAGAAGGTTCACCCCTCCACTTT. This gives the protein CASSQEGSPLHF.

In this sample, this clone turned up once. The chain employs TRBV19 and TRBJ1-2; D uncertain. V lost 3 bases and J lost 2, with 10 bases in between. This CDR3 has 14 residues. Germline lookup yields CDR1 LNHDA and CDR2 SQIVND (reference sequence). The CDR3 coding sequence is TGTGCCAGTAGTATCCCGGTCGAGAACTATGGCTACACCTTC. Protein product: CASSIPVENYGYTF.

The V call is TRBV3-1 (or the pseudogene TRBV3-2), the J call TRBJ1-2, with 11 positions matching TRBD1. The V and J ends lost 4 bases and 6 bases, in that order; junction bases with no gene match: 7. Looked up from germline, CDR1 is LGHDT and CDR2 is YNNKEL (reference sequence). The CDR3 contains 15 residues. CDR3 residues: CASSRTGGGGDGYTF. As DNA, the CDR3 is TGTGCCAGCAGCCGGACAGGGGGCGGCGGGGATGGCTACACCTTC.

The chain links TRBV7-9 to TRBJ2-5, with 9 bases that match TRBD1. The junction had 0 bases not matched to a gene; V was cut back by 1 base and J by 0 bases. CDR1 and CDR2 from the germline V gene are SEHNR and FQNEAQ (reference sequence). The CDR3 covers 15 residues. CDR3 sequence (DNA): TGTGCCAGCAGCTTAGGGGACAGGGACCAAGAGACCCAGTACTTC. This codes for CASSLGDRDQETQYF.

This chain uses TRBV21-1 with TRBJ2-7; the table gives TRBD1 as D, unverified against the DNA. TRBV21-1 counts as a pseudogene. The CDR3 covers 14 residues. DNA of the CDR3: TGTGCCAGCAGCAATTGGACACTACTTTACGAGCAGTACTTC. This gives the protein CASSNWTLLYEQYF.

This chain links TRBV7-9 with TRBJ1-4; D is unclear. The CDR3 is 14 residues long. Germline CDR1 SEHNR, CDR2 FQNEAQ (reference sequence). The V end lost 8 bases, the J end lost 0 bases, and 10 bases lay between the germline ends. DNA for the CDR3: TGTGCCAGCTCTGGAAGCTCAACTAATGAAAAACTGTTTTTT. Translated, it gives CASSGSSTNEKLFF.

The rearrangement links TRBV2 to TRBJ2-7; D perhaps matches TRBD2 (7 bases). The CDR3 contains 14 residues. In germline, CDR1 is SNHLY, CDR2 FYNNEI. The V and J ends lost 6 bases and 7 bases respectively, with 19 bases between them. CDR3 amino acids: CASRGGLAAGEQYF. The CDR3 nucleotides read TGTGCCAGCAGGGGGGGGCTAGCGGCCGGGGAGCAGTACTTC.

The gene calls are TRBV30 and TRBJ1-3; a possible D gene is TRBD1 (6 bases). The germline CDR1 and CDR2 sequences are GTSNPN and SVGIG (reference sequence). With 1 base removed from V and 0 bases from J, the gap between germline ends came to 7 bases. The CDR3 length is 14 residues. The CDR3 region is CAWSAGVSGNTIYF. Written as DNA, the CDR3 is TGTGCCTGGAGTGCAGGGGTCTCTGGAAACACCATATATTTT.

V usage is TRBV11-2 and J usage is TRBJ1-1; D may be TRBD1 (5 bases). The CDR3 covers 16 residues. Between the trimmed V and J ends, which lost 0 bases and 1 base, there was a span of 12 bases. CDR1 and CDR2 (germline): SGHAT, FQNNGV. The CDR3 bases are TGTGCCAGCAGCTTAGAATGGCGACAGAGGAACACTGAAGCTTTCTTT. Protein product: CASSLEWRQRNTEAFF.

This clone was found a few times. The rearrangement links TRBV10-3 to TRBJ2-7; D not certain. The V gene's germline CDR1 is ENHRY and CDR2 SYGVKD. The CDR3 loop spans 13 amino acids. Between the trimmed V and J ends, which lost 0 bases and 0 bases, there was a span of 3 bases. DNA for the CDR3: TGTGCCATCAGTGAGTCTCCCTCCTACGAGCAGTACTTC. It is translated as CAISESPSYEQYF.

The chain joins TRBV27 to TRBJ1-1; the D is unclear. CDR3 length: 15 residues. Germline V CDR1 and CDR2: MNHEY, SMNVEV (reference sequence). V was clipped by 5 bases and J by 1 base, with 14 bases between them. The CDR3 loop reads CASSPPLAGNTEAFF. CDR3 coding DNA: TGTGCCAGCAGTCCCCCTCTCGCGGGGAACACTGAAGCTTTCTTT.

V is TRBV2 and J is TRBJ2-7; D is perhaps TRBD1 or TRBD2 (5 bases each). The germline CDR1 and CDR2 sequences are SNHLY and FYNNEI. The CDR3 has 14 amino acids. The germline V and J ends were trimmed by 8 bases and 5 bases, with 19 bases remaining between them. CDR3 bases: TGTGCCAGCCGGGACCTACATGACTCGGACGAGCAGTACTTC. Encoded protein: CASRDLHDSDEQYF.